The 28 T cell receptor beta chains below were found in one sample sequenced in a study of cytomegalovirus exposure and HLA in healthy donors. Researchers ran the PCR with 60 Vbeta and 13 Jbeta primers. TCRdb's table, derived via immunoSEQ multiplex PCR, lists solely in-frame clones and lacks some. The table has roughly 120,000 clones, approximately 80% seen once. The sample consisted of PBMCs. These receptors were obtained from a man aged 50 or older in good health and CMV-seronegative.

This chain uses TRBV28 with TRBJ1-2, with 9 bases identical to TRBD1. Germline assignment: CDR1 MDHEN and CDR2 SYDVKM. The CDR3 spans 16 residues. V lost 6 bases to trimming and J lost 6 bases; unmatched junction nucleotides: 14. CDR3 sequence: CASRAQRTGAKHGYTF. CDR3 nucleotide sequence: TGTGCCAGCAGGGCTCAACGGACAGGGGCTAAGCATGGCTACACCTTC.

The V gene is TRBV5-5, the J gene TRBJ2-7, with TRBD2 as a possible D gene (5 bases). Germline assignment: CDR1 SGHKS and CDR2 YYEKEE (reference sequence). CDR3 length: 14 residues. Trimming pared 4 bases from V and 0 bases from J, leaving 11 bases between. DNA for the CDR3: TGTGCCAGCAGCCCTGAGAGGGTCTCCTACGAGCAGTACTTC. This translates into CASSPERVSYEQYF.

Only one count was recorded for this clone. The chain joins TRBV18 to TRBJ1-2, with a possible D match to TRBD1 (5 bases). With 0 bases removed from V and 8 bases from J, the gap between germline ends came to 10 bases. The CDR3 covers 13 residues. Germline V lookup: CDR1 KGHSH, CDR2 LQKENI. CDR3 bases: TGTGCCAGCTCACCACCTCTGGAGGGGGGCTACACCTTC. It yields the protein CASSPPLEGGYTF.

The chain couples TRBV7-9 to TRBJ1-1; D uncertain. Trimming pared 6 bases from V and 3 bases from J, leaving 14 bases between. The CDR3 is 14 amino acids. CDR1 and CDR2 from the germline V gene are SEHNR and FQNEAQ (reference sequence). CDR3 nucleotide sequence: TGTGCCAGCAGTCGGGGAGGTGGTCACACTGAAGCTTTCTTT. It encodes CASSRGGGHTEAFF.

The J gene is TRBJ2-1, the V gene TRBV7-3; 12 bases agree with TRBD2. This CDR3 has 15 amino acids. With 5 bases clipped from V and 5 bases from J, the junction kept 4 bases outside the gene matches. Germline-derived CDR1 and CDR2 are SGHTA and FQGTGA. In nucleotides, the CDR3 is TGTGCCAGCAGCCCAGGACTAGCGGGACACAATGAGCAGTTCTTC. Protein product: CASSPGLAGHNEQFF.

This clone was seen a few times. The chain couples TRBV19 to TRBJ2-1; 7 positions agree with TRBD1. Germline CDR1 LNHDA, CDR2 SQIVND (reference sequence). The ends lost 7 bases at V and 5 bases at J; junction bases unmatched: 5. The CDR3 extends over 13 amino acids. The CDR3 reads CASTPDRDNEQFF. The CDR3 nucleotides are TGTGCCAGTACCCCTGACAGGGACAATGAGCAGTTCTTC.

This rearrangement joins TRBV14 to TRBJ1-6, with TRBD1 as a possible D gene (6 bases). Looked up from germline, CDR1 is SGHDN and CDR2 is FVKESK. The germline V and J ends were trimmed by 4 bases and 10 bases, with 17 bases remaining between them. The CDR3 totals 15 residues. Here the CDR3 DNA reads TGTGCCAGCAGCCCCCGAGCAGGGGAGAGGTCACCCCTCCACTTT. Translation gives CASSPRAGERSPLHF.

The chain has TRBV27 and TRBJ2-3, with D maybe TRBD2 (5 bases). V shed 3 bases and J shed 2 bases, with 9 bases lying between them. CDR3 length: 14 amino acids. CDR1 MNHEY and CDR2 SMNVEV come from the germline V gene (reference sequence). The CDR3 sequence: CASSFRRATDTQYF. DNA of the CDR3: TGTGCCAGCAGTTTTAGGCGGGCCACAGATACGCAGTATTTT.

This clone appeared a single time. The chain's CDR3 is CASSPLAGGSGELFF. CDR3 in DNA: TGCGCCAGCAGCCCGCTGGCAGGGGGCAGCGGGGAGCTGTTTTTT. The rearrangement links TRBV5-1 to TRBJ2-2; 8 nucleotides align to TRBD1. The V gene's germline CDR1 is SGHRS and CDR2 YFSETQ. This CDR3 contains 15 residues. V lost 4 bases and J lost 7; bases outside the gene matches: 9.

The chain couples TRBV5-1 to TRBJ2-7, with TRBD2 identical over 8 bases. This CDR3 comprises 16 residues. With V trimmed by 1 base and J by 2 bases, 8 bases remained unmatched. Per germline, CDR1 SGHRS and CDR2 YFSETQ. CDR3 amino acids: CASSLTTSGPPYEQYF. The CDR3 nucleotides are TGCGCCAGCAGCTTGACTACTAGCGGCCCCCCCTACGAGCAGTACTTC.

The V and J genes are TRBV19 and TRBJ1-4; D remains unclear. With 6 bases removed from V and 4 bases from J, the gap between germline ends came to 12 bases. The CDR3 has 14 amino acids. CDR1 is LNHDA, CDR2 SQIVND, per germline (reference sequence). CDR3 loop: CASSRRGGNEKLFF. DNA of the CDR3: TGTGCCAGTAGCCGGCGGGGTGGTAATGAAAAACTGTTTTTT. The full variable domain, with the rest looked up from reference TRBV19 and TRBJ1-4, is DGGITQSPKYLFRKEGQNVTLSCEQNLNHDAMYWYRQDPGQGLRLIYYSQIVNDFQKGDIAEGYSVSREKKESFPLTVTSAQKNPTAFYLCASSRRGGNEKLFFGSGTQLSVL.

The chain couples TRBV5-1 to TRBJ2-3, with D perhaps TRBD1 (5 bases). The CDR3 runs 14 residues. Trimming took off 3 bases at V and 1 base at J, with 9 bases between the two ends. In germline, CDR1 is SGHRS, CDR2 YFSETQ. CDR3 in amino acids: CASSWVQGTDTQYF. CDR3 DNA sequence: TGCGCCAGCAGCTGGGTACAGGGCACAGATACGCAGTATTTT.

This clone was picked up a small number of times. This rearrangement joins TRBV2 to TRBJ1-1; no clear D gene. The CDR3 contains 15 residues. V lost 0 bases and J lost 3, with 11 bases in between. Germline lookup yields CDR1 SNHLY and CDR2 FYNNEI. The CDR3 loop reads CASSEALTEYTEAFF. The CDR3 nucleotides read TGTGCCAGCAGTGAAGCGCTTACGGAGTACACTGAAGCTTTCTTT.

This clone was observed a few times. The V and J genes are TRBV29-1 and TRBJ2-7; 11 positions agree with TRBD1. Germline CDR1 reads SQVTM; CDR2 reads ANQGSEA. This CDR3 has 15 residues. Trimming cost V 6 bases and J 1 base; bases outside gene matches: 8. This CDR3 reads CSVHPGTGGSYEQYF. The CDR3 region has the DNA TGCAGCGTCCACCCCGGGACAGGGGGTTCCTACGAGCAGTACTTC.

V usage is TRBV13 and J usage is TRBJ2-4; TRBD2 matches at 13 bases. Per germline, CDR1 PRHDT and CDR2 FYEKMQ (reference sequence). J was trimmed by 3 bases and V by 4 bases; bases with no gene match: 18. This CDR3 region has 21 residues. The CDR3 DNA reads TGTGCCAGCAGCTCCGGCCCGGAACTAGCGGGGGGGCCAGAGGGCAAAAACATTCAGTACTTC. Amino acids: CASSSGPELAGGPEGKNIQYF.

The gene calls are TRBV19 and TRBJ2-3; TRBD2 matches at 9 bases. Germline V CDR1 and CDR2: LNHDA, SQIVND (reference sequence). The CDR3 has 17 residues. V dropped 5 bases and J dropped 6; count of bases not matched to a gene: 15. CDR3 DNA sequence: TGTGCCAGTAGTGTCGGGGTAGCGGGGGCCCTAGCGGATACGCAGTATTTT. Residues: CASSVGVAGALADTQYF. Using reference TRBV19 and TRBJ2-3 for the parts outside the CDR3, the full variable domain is DGGITQSPKYLFRKEGQNVTLSCEQNLNHDAMYWYRQDPGQGLRLIYYSQIVNDFQKGDIAEGYSVSREKKESFPLTVTSAQKNPTAFYLCASSVGVAGALADTQYFGPGTRLTVL.

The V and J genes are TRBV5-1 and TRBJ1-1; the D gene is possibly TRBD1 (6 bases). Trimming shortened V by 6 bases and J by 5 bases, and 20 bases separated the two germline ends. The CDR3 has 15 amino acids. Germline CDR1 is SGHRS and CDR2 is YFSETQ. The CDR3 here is CASILIGGPKTEAFF. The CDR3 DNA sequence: TGCGCCAGCATTTTGATTGGGGGCCCTAAGACTGAAGCTTTCTTT.

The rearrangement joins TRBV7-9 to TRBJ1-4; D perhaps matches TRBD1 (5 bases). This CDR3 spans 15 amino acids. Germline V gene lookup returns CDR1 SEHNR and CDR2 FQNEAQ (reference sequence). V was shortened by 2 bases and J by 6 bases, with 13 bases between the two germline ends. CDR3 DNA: TGTGCCAGCAGCTTAAGATTGGACACAGATGAAAAACTGTTTTTT. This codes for CASSLRLDTDEKLFF.

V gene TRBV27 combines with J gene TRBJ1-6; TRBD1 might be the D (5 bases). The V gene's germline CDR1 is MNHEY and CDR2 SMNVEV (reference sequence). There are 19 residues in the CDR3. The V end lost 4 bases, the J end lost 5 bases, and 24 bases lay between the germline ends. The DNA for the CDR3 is TGTGCCAGCAGTTCACAGCTACAATTCACAGGCTTTAATAATTCACCCCTCCACTTT. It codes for CASSSQLQFTGFNNSPLHF.

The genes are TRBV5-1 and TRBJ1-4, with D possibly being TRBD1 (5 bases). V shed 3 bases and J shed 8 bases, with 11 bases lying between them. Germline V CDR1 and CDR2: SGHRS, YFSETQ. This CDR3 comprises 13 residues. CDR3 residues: CASSSLTDEKLFF. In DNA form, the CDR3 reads TGCGCCAGCAGCTCACTGACAGACGAAAAACTGTTTTTT.

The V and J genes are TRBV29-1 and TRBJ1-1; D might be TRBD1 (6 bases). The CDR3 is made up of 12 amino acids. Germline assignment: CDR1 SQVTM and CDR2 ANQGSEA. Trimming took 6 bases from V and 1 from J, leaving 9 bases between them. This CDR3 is CSVDRSNTEAFF. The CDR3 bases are TGCAGCGTGGACAGATCGAACACTGAAGCTTTCTTT.

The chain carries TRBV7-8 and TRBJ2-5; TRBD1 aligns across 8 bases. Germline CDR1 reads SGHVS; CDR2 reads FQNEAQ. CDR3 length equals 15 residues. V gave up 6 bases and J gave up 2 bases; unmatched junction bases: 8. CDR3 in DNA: TGTGCCAGCAGTGACAGGGGCCCCGAACAAGAGACCCAGTACTTC. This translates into CASSDRGPEQETQYF.

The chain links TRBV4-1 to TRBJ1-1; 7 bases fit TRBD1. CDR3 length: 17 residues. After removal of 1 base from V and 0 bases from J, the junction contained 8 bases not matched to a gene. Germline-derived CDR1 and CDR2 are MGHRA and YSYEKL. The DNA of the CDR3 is TGCGCCAGCAGCCAAGGGCCCGGACAGGTCATGAACACTGAAGCTTTCTTT. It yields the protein CASSQGPGQVMNTEAFF.

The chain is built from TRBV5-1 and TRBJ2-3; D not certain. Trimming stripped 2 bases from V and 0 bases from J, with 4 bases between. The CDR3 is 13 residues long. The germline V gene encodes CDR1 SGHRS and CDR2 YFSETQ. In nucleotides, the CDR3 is TGCGCCAGCAGCTTTGGCAGCACAGATACGCAGTATTTT. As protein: CASSFGSTDTQYF.

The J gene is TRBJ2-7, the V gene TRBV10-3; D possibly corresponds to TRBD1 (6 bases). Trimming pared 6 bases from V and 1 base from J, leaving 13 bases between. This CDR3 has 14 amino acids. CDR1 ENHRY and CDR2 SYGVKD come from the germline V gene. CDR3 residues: CAISDRTESYEQYF. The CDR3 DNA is TGTGCCATCAGCGATCGGACAGAGTCCTACGAGCAGTACTTC.

In DNA, the CDR3 is TGTGCCAGTAAGTTGACAGCTAGCACAGATACGCAGTATTTT. Protein product: CASKLTASTDTQYF. The J gene is TRBJ2-3, the V gene TRBV19; possibly TRBD1 for D (5 bases). Germline loops: CDR1 LNHDA, CDR2 SQIVND (reference sequence). The CDR3 consists of 14 residues. V lost 7 bases, J lost 0 bases, and 11 bases lay in between.

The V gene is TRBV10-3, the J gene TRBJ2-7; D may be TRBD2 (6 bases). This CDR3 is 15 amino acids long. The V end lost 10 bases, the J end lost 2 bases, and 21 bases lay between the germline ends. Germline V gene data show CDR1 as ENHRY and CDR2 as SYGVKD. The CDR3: CARKPYRDCAYEQYF. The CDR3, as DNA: TGTGCCAGAAAACCGTACCGGGACTGTGCCTACGAGCAGTACTTC.

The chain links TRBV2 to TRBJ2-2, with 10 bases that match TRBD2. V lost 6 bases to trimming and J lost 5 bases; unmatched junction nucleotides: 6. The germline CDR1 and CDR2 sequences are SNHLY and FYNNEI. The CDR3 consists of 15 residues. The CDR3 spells CASRRTSGPTGELFF. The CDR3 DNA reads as TGTGCCAGCAGACGGACTAGCGGTCCTACCGGGGAGCTGTTTTTT.